This is a list of T cell receptor beta chains from one sample in a study of OX40 agonist ivuxolimab in advanced cancers. Only in-frame clones appear in the TCRdb table, and some are missing; sequencing was by immunoSEQ multiplex PCR. This sample yields approximately 18,000 clones, of which approximately 83% are seen a single time; over 20% belongs to the top ten. Material: CD4+ or CD8+ T cells sorted from blood, obtained in a trial of the OX40 agonist ivuxolimab. The receptor source for this set is an adult with an advanced solid tumor such as melanoma, head and neck, liver or kidney cancer. Both conserved end residues are part of each CDR3. A D gene is named only where the DNA matches it firmly. Clone sizes are given selectively: once, few, many, or a class where the clone is expanded.

v_gene,abundance,d_gene,j_gene,CDR3aa,CDR3nt
TRBV7-8,.,.,TRBJ2-1,CASSLEGGIIQMNNEQFF,TGTGCCAGCAGCTTAGAAGGAGGAATAATTCAAATGAACAATGAGCAGTTCTTC
TRBV19,.,TRBD2,TRBJ2-5,CASSILYSSGRAETQYF,TGTGCCAGTAGTATCCTCTATTCTAGCGGGAGGGCGGAGACCCAGTACTTC
TRBV6-5,.,.,TRBJ1-2,CASTLGGGFDGYTF,TGTGCCAGCACTCTCGGGGGAGGTTTCGATGGCTACACCTTC
TRBV19,.,TRBD2,TRBJ2-7,CASSSLAGTYEQYF,TGTGCCAGTAGTTCCTTAGCGGGAACCTACGAGCAGTACTTC
TRBV12-5,.,TRBD2,TRBJ2-5,CASGLGLAGQETQYF,TGTGCTAGTGGTTTGGGACTAGCGGGACAAGAGACCCAGTACTTC
TRBV2,once,.,TRBJ2-5,CASCSVAARETQYF,TGTGCCAGTTGTTCTGTTGCGGCTCGAGAGACCCAGTACTTC
TRBV6-5,.,.,TRBJ2-2,CASSYNTENTGELFF,TGTGCCAGCAGTTACAACACCGAAAACACCGGGGAGCTGTTTTTT
TRBV4-1,.,.,TRBJ2-1,CASSQEPNSYNEQFF,TGCGCCAGCAGCCAAGAACCAAACTCCTACAATGAGCAGTTCTTC
TRBV7-8,once,.,TRBJ2-5,CASSLGQGVWETQYF,TGTGCCAGCAGCTTAGGCCAGGGTGTTTGGGAGACCCAGTACTTC
TRBV5-4,few,.,TRBJ2-7,CASSLGGTYEQYF,TGTGCCAGCAGCTTGGGCGGTACCTACGAGCAGTACTTC
TRBV29-1,once,TRBD2,TRBJ2-1,CSVGTSGYNEQFF,TGCAGCGTTGGGACTAGCGGATACAATGAGCAGTTCTTC
TRBV7-8,.,.,TRBJ2-5,CASSLPVGGVWETQYF,TGTGCCAGCAGCCTCCCTGTGGGGGGAGTGTGGGAGACCCAGTACTTC
TRBV6-1,.,.,TRBJ2-7,CASSEDSLLSYEQYF,TGTGCCAGCAGTGAGGACAGCCTTCTCTCCTACGAGCAGTACTTC
TRBV9,.,TRBD2,TRBJ2-5,CASSPRLADQETQYF,TGTGCCAGCAGCCCTCGACTAGCGGACCAAGAGACCCAGTACTTC
TRBV5-1,.,.,TRBJ2-7,CASSLAGSYEQYF,TGCGCCAGCAGCTTGGCGGGCTCCTACGAGCAGTACTTC
TRBV29-1,.,.,TRBJ1-2,CSVLSGRGINYGYTF,TGCAGCGTTTTAAGTGGCAGGGGCATTAACTATGGCTACACCTTC
TRBV29-1,.,.,TRBJ1-1,CSVGQMNTEAFF,TGCAGCGTAGGACAGATGAACACTGAAGCTTTCTTT
TRBV6-1,few,.,TRBJ2-7,CASSAKAGSSYEQYF,TGTGCCAGCAGTGCAAAGGCGGGGTCCTCCTACGAGCAGTACTTC
TRBV28,.,TRBD1,TRBJ1-4,CASSPLFQKGAIANEKLFF,TGTGCCAGCAGTCCCCTGTTTCAGAAGGGGGCCATTGCTAATGAAAAACTGTTTTTT
TRBV7-9,.,TRBD1,TRBJ1-1,CASSYDRGLLPEAFF,TGTGCCAGCAGCTACGACAGGGGACTCCTTCCTGAAGCTTTCTTT
TRBV27,.,TRBD2,TRBJ2-3,CASSSIGTSGATDTQYF,TGTGCCAGCAGTTCCATAGGGACTAGCGGGGCCACAGATACGCAGTATTTT
TRBV6-5,.,TRBD1,TRBJ2-4,CASSYSAGGLDIQYF,TGTGCCAGCAGTTACTCGGCAGGGGGTCTGGACATTCAGTACTTC
TRBV2,.,.,TRBJ1-5,CASSATGYSNQPQHF,TGTGCCAGCAGCGCTACAGGTTATAGCAATCAGCCCCAGCATTTT
TRBV25-1,.,.,TRBJ2-1,CASKDGIEQFF,TGTGCCAGCAAGGATGGTATTGAGCAGTTCTTC
TRBV5-1,.,TRBD2,TRBJ2-3,CASSWSMAGDLDTQYF,TGCGCCAGCAGCTGGTCCATGGCGGGGGACTTAGATACGCAGTATTTT
TRBV10-3,.,TRBD1,TRBJ2-7,CAISDGPGGSYEQYF,TGTGCCATCAGTGACGGGCCAGGGGGCTCCTACGAGCAGTACTTC
TRBV6-6,few,TRBD2,TRBJ2-3,CASSYLLAGESDTQYF,TGTGCCAGCAGTTACTTACTAGCGGGGGAATCCGATACGCAGTATTTT
TRBV19,.,.,TRBJ2-7,CASAAGKNYYEQYF,TGTGCCAGTGCGGCCGGGAAGAACTACTACGAGCAGTACTTC
TRBV13,.,TRBD2,TRBJ2-5,CASRSSGSSAETQYF,TGTGCCAGCAGATCTAGCGGGAGCAGTGCGGAGACCCAGTACTTC